This TCR beta chain was sequenced in a study of response to subunit inactivated influenza vaccine. Points from the study as a whole: Few additional T cells are recruited per seasonal influenza vaccination, authors suggested.

This CDR3 contains 12 residues. V was shortened by 4 bases and J by 7 bases, with 8 bases between the two germline ends. MiXCR, run by TCRdb on the RT-PCR reads, gives a single entry per CDR3 protein. The sample contains 430,000 or so distinct CDR3 sequences, approximately 10% of which appear only once. About this clonotype itself: Antigen: not known.

Sequencing used PBMCs from blood, obtained 40 to 50 days after vaccination. The V and J genes are TRBV12-3 or TRBV12-4 and TRBJ1-3, with a possible D match to TRBD1 (5 bases). This receptor was obtained from a man in his fifties or sixties who received an inactivated influenza vaccine. For the CDR3, the DNA is TGTGCCAGCAGTTGGGGACGGAACACCATATATTTT. Translated, it gives CASSWGRNTIYF.